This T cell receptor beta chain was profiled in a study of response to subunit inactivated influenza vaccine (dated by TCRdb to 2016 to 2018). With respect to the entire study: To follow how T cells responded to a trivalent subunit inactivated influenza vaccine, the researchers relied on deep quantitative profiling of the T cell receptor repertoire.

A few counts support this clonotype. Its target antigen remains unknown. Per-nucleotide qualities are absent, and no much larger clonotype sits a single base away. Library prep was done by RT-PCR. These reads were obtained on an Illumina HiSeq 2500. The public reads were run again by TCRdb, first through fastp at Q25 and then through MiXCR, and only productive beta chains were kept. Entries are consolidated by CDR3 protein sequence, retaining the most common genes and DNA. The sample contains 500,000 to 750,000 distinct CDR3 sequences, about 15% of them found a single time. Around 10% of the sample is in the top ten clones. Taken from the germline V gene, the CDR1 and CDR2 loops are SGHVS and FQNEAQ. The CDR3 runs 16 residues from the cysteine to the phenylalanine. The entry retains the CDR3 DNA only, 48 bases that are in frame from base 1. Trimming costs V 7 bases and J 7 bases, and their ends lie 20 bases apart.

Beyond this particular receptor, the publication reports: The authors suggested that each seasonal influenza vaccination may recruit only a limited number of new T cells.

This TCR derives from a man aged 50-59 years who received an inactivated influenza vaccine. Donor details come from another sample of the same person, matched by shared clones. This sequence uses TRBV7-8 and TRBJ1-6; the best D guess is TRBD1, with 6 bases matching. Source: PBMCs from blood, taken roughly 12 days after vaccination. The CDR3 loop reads CASTWGARRSNSPLHF. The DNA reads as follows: TGTGCCAGCACGTGGGGGGCGCGAAGATCGAATTCACCCCTCCACTTT.